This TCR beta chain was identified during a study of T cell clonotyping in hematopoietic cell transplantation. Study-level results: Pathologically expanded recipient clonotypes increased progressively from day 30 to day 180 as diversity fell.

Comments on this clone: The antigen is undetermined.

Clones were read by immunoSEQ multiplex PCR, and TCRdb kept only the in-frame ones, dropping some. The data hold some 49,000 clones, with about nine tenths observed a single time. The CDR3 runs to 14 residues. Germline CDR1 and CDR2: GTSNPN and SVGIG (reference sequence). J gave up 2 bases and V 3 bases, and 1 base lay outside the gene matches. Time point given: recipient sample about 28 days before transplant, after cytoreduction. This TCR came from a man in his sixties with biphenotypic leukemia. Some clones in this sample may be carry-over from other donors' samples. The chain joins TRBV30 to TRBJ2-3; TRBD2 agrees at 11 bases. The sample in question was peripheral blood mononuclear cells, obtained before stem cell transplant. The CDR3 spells CAWRGLADTDTQYF. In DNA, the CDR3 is TGTGCCTGGAGGGGACTAGCGGACACAGATACGCAGTATTTT.